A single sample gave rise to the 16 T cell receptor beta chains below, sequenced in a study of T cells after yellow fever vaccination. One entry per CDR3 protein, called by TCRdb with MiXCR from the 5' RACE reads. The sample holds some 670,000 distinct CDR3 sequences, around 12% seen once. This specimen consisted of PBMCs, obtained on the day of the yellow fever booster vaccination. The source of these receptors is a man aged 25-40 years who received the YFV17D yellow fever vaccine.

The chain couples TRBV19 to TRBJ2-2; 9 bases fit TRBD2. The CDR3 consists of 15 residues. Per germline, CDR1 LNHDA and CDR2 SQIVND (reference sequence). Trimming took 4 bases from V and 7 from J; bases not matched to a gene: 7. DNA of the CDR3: TGTGCCAGTAGTAACTTAGCGGGAGATTTCGGGGAGCTGTTTTTT. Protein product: CASSNLAGDFGELFF.

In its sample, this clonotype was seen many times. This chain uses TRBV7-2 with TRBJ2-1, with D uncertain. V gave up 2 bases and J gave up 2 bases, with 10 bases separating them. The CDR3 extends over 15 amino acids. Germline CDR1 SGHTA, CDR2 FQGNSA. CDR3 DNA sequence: TGTGCCAGCAGCTTATTGCGGCCCCCCTACAATGAGCAGTTCTTC. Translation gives CASSLLRPPYNEQFF.

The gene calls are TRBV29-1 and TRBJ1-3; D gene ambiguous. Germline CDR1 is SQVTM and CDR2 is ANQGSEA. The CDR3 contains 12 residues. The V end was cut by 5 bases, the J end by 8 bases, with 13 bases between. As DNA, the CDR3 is TGCAGCGTTTCGGACTCTGAATACACCATATATTTT. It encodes CSVSDSEYTIYF.

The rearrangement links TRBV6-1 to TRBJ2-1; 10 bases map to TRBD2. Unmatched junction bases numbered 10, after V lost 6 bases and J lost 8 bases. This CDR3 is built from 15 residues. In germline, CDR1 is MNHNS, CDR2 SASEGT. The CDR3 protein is CASRRASGSEYEQFF. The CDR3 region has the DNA TGTGCCAGCAGGAGAGCTAGCGGGAGTGAGTATGAGCAGTTCTTC.

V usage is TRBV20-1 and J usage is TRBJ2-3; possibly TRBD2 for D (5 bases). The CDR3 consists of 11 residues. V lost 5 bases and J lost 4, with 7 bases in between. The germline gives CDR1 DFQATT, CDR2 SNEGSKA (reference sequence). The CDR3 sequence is CSAQLADTQYF. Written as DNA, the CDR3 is TGCAGTGCTCAACTAGCAGATACGCAGTATTTT.

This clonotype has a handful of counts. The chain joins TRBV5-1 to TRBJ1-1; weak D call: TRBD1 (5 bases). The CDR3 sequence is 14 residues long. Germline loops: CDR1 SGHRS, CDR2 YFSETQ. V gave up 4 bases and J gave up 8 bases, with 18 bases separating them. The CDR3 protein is CASSVRDFGIEAFF. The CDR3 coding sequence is TGCGCCAGCAGCGTCCGGGACTTCGGGATAGAAGCTTTCTTT.

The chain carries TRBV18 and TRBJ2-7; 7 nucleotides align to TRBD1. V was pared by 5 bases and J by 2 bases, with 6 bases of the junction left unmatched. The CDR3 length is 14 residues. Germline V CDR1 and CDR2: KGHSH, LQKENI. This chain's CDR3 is CASSRTGPTYEQYF. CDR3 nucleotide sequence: TGTGCCAGCTCAAGGACAGGCCCCACCTACGAGCAGTACTTC.

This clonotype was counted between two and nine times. The CDR3: CASSAPGEKLFF. CDR3 nucleotides: TGTGCCAGCAGTGCCCCAGGTGAAAAACTGTTTTTT. The V and J genes are TRBV27 and TRBJ1-4; D remains ambiguous. The CDR3 contains 12 residues. Trimming removed 5 bases at V and 7 bases at J, with 8 bases between. The germline CDR1 and CDR2 sequences are MNHEY and SMNVEV (reference sequence).

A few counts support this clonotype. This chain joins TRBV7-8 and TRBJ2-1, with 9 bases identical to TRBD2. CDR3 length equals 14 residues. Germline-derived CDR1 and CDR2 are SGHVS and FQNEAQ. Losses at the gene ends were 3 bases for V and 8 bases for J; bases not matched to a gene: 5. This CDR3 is CASSLREGFYEQFF. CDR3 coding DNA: TGTGCCAGCAGCTTGCGGGAGGGTTTTTATGAGCAGTTCTTC.

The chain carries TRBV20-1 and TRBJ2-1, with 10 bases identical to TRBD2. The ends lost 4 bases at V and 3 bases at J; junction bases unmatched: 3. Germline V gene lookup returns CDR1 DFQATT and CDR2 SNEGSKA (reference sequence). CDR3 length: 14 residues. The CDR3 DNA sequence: TGCAGTGCTAACAGCGGGAGGGTCTACAATGAGCAGTTCTTC. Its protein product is CSANSGRVYNEQFF.

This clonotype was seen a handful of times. The CDR3 nucleotides are TGCAGTGCTAGCCAGCGGGAGCAGACTCCGCTACCCCAAGAGACCCAGTACTTC. Translated: CSASQREQTPLPQETQYF. V usage is TRBV20-1 and J usage is TRBJ2-5; 8 bases are a match to TRBD2. The CDR3 is 18 amino acids. Trimming removed 3 bases from V and 1 base from J; junction bases left unmatched: 16. Germline CDR1 and CDR2: DFQATT and SNEGSKA (reference sequence).

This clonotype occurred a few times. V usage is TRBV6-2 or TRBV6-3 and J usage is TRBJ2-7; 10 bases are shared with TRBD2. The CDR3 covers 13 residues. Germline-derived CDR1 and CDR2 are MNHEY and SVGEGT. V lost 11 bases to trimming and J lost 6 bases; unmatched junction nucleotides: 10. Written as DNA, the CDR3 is TGTGCCGGCGCCGGGACTAGCGTAACCGAGCAGTACTTC. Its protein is CAGAGTSVTEQYF.

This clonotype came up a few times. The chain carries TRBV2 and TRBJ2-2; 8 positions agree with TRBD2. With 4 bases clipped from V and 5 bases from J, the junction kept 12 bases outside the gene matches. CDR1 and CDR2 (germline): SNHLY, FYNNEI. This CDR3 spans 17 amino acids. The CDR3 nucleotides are TGTGCCAGCAGTGCCAACCAAGCGGGAGTAGGGACCGGGGAGCTGTTTTTT. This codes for CASSANQAGVGTGELFF. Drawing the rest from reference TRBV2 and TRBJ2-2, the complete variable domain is EPEVTQTPSHQVTQMGQEVILRCVPISNHLYFYWYRQILGQKVEFLVSFYNNEISEKSEIFDDQFSVERPDGSNFTLKIRSTKLEDSAMYFCASSANQAGVGTGELFFGEGSRLTVL.

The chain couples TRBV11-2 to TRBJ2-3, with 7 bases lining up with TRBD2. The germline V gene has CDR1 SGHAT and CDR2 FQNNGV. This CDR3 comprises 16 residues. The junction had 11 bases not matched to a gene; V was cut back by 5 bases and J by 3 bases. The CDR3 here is CASSPPDGRGTDTQYF. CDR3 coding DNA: TGTGCCAGCAGCCCTCCGGATGGGAGGGGAACAGATACGCAGTATTTT.

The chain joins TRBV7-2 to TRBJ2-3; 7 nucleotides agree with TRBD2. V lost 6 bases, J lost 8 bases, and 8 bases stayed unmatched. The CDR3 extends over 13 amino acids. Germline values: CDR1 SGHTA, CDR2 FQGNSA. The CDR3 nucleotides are TGTGCCAGCAGTCCACTTCCGGGGGGTACGCAGTATTTT. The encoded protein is CASSPLPGGTQYF.

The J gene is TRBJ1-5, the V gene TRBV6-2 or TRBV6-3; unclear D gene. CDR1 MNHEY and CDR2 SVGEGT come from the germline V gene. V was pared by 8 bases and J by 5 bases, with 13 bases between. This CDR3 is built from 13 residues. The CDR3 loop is CASRRENYQPQHF. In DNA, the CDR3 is TGTGCCAGCCGGCGAGAGAATTATCAGCCCCAGCATTTT.